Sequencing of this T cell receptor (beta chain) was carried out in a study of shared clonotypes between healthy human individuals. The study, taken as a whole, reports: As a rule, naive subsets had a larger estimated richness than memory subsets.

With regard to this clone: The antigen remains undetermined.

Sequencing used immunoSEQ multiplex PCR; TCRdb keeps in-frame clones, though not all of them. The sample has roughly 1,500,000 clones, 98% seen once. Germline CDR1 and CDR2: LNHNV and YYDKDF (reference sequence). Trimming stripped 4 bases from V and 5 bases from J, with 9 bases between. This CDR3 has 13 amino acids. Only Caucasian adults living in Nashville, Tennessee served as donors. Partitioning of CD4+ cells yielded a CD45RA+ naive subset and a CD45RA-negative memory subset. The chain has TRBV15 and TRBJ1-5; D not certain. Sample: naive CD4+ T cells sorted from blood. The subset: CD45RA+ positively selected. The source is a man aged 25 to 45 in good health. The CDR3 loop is CATSIGLHQPQHF. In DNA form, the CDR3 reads TGTGCCACCAGCATAGGACTCCATCAGCCCCAGCATTTT.